The 10 T cell receptor beta chains in this list originate from one sample, sequenced in a study of regulatory T cells in long-lasting Graves disease. Time point: newly diagnosed GD, antithyroid drugs for less than 3 months. From PBMCs, RNA was extracted and then used to make the TCR library. Arm-PCR with iRepertoire HTBI primers amplified the CDR3 regions for these TCR beta libraries. MiXCR, applied by TCRdb to the multiplex PCR reads, yields one record per CDR3 protein. The top ten clones hold 8% to 10% of a sample with approximately 540,000 distinct CDR3 sequences, 9.5% to 15% of them seen once. The sample also formed part of further work on T cells in Graves' hyperthyroidism and ophthalmopathy.

The source was peripheral blood mononuclear cells (PBMCs), collected at new diagnosis, from a patient treated with antithyroid drugs. Every receptor here comes from a young woman with Graves disease.

This clonotype was seen at least ten times. The V call is TRBV5-5, the J call TRBJ1-1, with TRBD1 matching over 7 bases. Unmatched junction bases numbered 6, after V lost 1 base and J lost 3 bases. Germline V lookup: CDR1 SGHKS, CDR2 YYEKEE (reference sequence). CDR3 length: 15 residues. The CDR3, as DNA: TGTGCCAGCAGCTTGAGGGGGCGAGCGGACACTGAAGCTTTCTTT. Translation: CASSLRGRADTEAFF. Full variable domain (missing parts from reference TRBV5-5 and TRBJ1-1): DAGVTQSPTHLIKTRGQQVTLRCSPISGHKSVSWYQQVLGQGPQFIFQYYEKEERGRGNFPDRFSARQFPNYSSELNVNALLLGDSALYLCASSLRGRADTEAFFGQGTRLTVV.

Concerning this clonotype itself: A much larger clone differs by one base, so this may be a read error. V is TRBV7-8 and J is TRBJ2-3, with D possibly matching TRBD2 (6 bases). The CDR3 extends over 15 amino acids. Germline-derived CDR1 and CDR2 are SGHVS and FQNEAQ. The CDR3 is CDSSRLAVRTDTQYF. The CDR3 nucleotides are TGTGACAGCAGCCGTTTAGCGGTACGCACAGATACGCAGTATTTT.

The chain carries TRBV10-3 and TRBJ1-1; 8 bases are shared with TRBD1. Per germline, CDR1 ENHRY and CDR2 SYGVKD. The CDR3 covers 16 residues. V lost 4 bases, J lost 4 bases, and 11 bases stayed unmatched. CDR3 coding DNA: TGTGCCATCAGTGGAGGCGCAGGGGGCGGTTTCACTGAAGCTTTCTTT. Translated: CAISGGAGGGFTEAFF.

This clonotype has a count of ten or more. The rearrangement links TRBV5-1 to TRBJ2-2; no clear D gene. CDR1 SGHRS and CDR2 YFSETQ come from the germline V gene. The CDR3 totals 17 residues. V shed 4 bases and J shed 4 bases, with 20 bases lying between them. Here the CDR3 DNA reads TGCGCCAGCAGCGGCCGGGCAATAAGCCTCGGCACCGGGGAGCTGTTTTTT. Translating gives CASSGRAISLGTGELFF.

This chain uses TRBV6-1 with TRBJ2-7; a weak D match, TRBD2 (6 bases). Germline CDR1 and CDR2: MNHNS and SASEGT. This CDR3 has 14 amino acids. Trimming stripped 8 bases from V and 4 bases from J, with 18 bases between. This chain's CDR3 is CASGKFRDLYEQYF. For the CDR3, the DNA is TGTGCCAGCGGAAAATTCAGGGACTTATACGAGCAGTACTTC.

This clonotype was observed at least ten times. The V call is TRBV18, the J call TRBJ1-4; D remains unclear. V was pared by 1 base and J by 2 bases, with 5 bases between. This CDR3 is built from 14 residues. Germline V CDR1 and CDR2: KGHSH, LQKENI. In nucleotides, the CDR3 is TGTGCCAGCTCACCACAGGGTACTAATGAAAAACTGTTTTTT. Its protein is CASSPQGTNEKLFF.

This clonotype was seen many times. This rearrangement joins TRBV3-1 to TRBJ2-7; 7 bases fit TRBD2. CDR1 LGHDT and CDR2 YNNKEL come from the germline V gene (reference sequence). The V gene end was trimmed by 0 bases and the J gene end by 2 bases; junction bases not matched to a gene: 7. CDR3 length equals 16 residues. Written as DNA, the CDR3 is TGTGCCAGCAGCCAAGATCGGACTAGTTGGGCCTACGAGCAGTACTTC. Translating it yields CASSQDRTSWAYEQYF.

This clonotype came up many times. The chain uses TRBV5-1 and TRBJ1-1; D is unresolved. CDR1 and CDR2 (germline): SGHRS, YFSETQ. V lost 3 bases and J lost 3, with 12 bases in between. CDR3 length: 14 amino acids. Here the CDR3 reads CASSSQKPYTEAFF. CDR3 nucleotide sequence: TGCGCCAGCAGCTCGCAGAAACCCTACACTGAAGCTTTCTTT.

The V gene is TRBV11-3, the J gene TRBJ2-3, with D tentatively TRBD2 (6 bases). Germline V gene lookup returns CDR1 SGHNT and CDR2 YENEEA. V was pared by 5 bases and J by 6 bases, with 12 bases between. The CDR3 is 13 amino acids. For the CDR3, the DNA is TGTGCCAGCAGCCAAGGGACTCCTGATACGCAGTATTTT. Translated: CASSQGTPDTQYF.

The rearrangement joins TRBV28 to TRBJ2-1; maybe TRBD2 (5 bases). This CDR3 region has 13 residues. Trimming left V 6 bases short and J 6 bases short, with 12 bases between. The germline V gene encodes CDR1 MDHEN and CDR2 SYDVKM. CDR3 DNA: TGTGCCAGCAGCATGGACTTTCCCAATGAGCAGTTCTTC. The encoded protein is CASSMDFPNEQFF. Supplemented by reference TRBV28 and TRBJ2-1, the full variable domain reads DVKVTQSSRYLVKRTGEKVFLECVQDMDHENMFWYRQDPGLGLRLIYFSYDVKMKEKGDIPEGYSVSREKKERFSLILESASTNQTSMYLCASSMDFPNEQFFGPGTRLTVL.